Below, one T cell receptor (beta chain) is given with its context. The CDR3 spans 15 residues. Germline-derived CDR1 and CDR2 are SEHNR and FQNEAQ (reference sequence). These data come from a study of tumor T cells in aggressive B-cell lymphoma. Data came from immunoSEQ multiplex PCR; TCRdb stores just in-frame clones and leaves some out. Among 550 to 800 clones listed, approximately 87% were seen once. The sample was tumor tissue. The chain couples TRBV7-9 to TRBJ2-5; the D is unclear. With the DNA end fitting TRBJ2-7 better, the J assignment may be wrong. The receptor comes from an adult with diffuse large B cell lymphoma. This CDR3 reads CASSSMSTTPYEQYF. In DNA form, the CDR3 reads TGTGCCAGCAGCTCCATGAGTACGACTCCCTACGAGCAGTACTTC.